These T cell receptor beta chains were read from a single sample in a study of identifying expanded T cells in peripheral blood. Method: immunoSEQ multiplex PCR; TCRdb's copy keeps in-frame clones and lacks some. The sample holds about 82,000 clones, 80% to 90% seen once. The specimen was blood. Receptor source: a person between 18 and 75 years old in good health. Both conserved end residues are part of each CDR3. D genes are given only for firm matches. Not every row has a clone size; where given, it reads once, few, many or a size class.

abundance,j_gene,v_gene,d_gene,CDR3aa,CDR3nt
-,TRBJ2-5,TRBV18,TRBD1,CASSTGQAETQYF,TGTGCCAGCTCAACGGGACAGGCGGAGACCCAGTACTTC
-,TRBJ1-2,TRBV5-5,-,CASSLVLGRRENYGYTF,TGTGCCAGCAGCTTGGTTCTGGGACGAAGAGAAAACTATGGCTACACCTTC
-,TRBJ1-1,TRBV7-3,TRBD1,CASSDRGLNTEAFF,TGTGCCAGCAGCGACAGGGGCCTGAACACTGAAGCTTTCTTT
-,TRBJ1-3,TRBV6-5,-,CASSYSPPGSGNTIYF,TGTGCCAGCAGTTACTCCCCTCCCGGCTCTGGAAACACCATATATTTT
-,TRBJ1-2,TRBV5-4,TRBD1,CASSFQGADGYTF,TGTGCCAGCAGCTTCCAGGGGGCGGATGGCTACACCTTC
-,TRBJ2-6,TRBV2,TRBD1,CASSTGDGANVLTF,TGTGCCAGCAGCACAGGGGATGGGGCCAACGTCCTGACTTTC
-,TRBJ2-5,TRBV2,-,CARAPSSGETQYF,TGTGCCCGAGCACCTTCGTCGGGAGAGACCCAGTACTTC
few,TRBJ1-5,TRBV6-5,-,CASAGSLSNQPQHF,TGTGCCAGCGCCGGCTCACTGAGCAATCAGCCCCAGCATTTT
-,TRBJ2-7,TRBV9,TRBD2,CASSEGLAGPYEQYF,TGTGCCAGCAGCGAGGGACTAGCGGGACCCTACGAGCAGTACTTC
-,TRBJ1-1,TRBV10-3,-,CASIRPGVNTEAFF,TGTGCCTCCATCCGTCCGGGAGTGAACACTGAAGCTTTCTTT
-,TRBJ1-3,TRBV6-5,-,CASSYAPRGENTIYF,TGTGCCAGCAGTTACGCCCCGCGGGGGGAAAACACCATATATTTT
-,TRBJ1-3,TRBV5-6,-,CASSPVSIGNTIYF,TGTGCCAGCAGCCCGGTCAGTATTGGAAACACCATATATTTT
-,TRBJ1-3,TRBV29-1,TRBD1,CSVVRTGSGNTIYF,TGCAGCGTTGTCCGGACAGGCTCTGGAAACACCATATATTTT
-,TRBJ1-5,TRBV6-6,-,CASRQDQGSNQPQHF,TGTGCCAGCAGGCAAGATCAAGGGAGCAATCAGCCCCAGCATTTT
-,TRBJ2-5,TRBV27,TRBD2,CASSSGLAGGRSLETQYF,TGTGCCAGCAGTTCTGGACTAGCGGGGGGGCGGTCTTTAGAGACCCAGTACTTC
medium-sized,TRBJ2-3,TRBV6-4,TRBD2,CASSGTSGADTQYF,TGTGCCAGCTCCGGGACTAGCGGGGCAGATACGCAGTATTTT
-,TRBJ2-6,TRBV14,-,CASSAGPPGANVLTF,TGTGCCAGCAGCGCCGGGCCGCCTGGGGCCAACGTCCTGACTTTC
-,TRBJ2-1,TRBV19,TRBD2,CASSDTSGLPYEQFF,TGTGCCAGTAGCGACACTAGCGGTCTGCCGTATGAGCAGTTCTTC
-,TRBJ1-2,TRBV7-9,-,CASSLGADYGYTF,TGTGCCAGCAGCTTAGGGGCGGACTATGGCTACACCTTC
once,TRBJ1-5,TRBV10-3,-,CAISEGQSYNQPQHF,TGTGCCATCAGTGAAGGACAGTCCTACAATCAGCCCCAGCATTTT
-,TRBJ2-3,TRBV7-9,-,CASSFTDSVQYF,TGTGCCAGCAGCTTTACGGACAGCGTGCAGTATTTT
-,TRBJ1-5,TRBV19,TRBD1,CASHKGQGNQPQHF,TGTGCCAGCCATAAGGGACAGGGCAATCAGCCCCAGCATTTT
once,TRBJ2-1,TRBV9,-,CASSVDLGQRQFF,TGTGCCAGCAGCGTAGACTTGGGACAAAGGCAGTTCTTC
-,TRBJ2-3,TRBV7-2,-,CASSLQTGGDTQYF,TGTGCCAGCAGCCTACAGACAGGAGGAGATACGCAGTATTTT
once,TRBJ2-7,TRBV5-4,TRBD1,CASSFGTGHEQYF,TGTGCCAGCAGCTTCGGGACAGGCCACGAGCAGTACTTC
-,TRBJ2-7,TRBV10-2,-,CASSGGVGEQYF,TGCGCCAGCAGCGGAGGGGTAGGCGAGCAGTACTTC
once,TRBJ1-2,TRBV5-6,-,CASSWGQDGYTF,TGTGCCAGCAGCTGGGGACAAGATGGCTACACCTTC
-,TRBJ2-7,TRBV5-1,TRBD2,CASSLGLAGADEQYF,TGCGCCAGCAGCCTTGGACTAGCGGGAGCGGACGAGCAGTACTTC
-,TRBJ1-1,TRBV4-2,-,CASSQASQNTEAFF,TGTGCCAGCAGCCAAGCGAGCCAGAACACTGAAGCTTTCTTT
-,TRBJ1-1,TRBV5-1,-,CASSLQQGTTEAFF,TGCGCCAGCAGCTTGCAGCAGGGAACCACTGAAGCTTTCTTT
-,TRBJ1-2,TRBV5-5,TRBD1,CASSRDRAWEGYTF,TGTGCCAGCAGCCGGGACAGGGCCTGGGAGGGCTACACCTTC
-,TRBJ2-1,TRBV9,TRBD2,CASSVGLGYNEQFF,TGTGCCAGCAGCGTCGGACTAGGCTACAATGAGCAGTTCTTC
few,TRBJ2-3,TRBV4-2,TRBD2,CASSRLAGGSTDTQYF,TGTGCCAGCAGCCGTTTAGCGGGGGGGAGCACAGATACGCAGTATTTT
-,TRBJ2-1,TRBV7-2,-,CASSIGKSYNEQFF,TGTGCCAGCAGCATCGGGAAGAGTTACAATGAGCAGTTCTTC
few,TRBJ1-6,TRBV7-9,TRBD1,CASSLTGGSPLHF,TGTGCCAGCAGCCTCACAGGGGGTTCACCCCTCCACTTT
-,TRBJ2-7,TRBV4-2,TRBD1,CASSQPDRVPSYEQYF,TGTGCCAGCAGCCAACCGGACAGGGTCCCATCCTACGAGCAGTACTTC
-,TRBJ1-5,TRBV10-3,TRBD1,CASTPGQGNQPQHF,TGTGCCAGTACTCCGGGACAGGGGAATCAGCCCCAGCATTTT
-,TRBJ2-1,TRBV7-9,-,CASSLGLGGETNEQFF,TGTGCCAGCAGCTTAGGTTTGGGCGGGGAGACCAATGAGCAGTTCTTC
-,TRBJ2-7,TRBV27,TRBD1,CASSKMSVTGPGEQYF,TGTGCCAGCAGTAAAATGAGCGTGACAGGGCCGGGGGAGCAGTACTTC
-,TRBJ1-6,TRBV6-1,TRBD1,CASRTGKDNSPLHF,TGTGCCAGTCGGACAGGGAAGGATAATTCACCCCTCCACTTT
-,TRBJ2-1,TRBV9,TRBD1,CASSVGTGVRHEQFF,TGTGCCAGCAGCGTAGGGACAGGAGTTAGGCATGAGCAGTTCTTC
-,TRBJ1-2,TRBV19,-,CASSIPGGGYGYTF,TGTGCCAGTAGTATACCGGGAGGGGGCTATGGCTACACCTTC
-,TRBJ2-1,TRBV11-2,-,CASSLEGSSYNEQFF,TGTGCCAGCAGCTTAGAAGGGTCCTCCTACAATGAGCAGTTCTTC
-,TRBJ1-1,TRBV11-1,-,CASSLVGLMNTEAFF,TGTGCCAGCAGCTTAGTAGGATTAATGAACACTGAAGCTTTCTTT
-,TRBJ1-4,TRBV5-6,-,CASSLGQNEKLFF,TGTGCCAGCAGCTTGGGACAAAATGAAAAACTGTTTTTT
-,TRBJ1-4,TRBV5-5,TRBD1,CASSFRTGGAPGRGEKLFF,TGTGCCAGCAGCTTTCGGACAGGGGGCGCCCCAGGCCGGGGAGAAAAACTGTTTTTT
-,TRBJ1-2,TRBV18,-,CASSPAAGVYGYTF,TGTGCCAGCTCACCCGCCGCAGGCGTCTATGGCTACACCTTC
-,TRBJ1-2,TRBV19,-,CASSISPRSNYGYTF,TGTGCCAGTAGTATCTCCCCCAGATCTAACTATGGCTACACCTTC
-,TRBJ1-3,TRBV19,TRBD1,CASSIDRDSSGNTIYF,TGTGCCAGTAGTATAGACAGGGACAGCTCTGGAAACACCATATATTTT
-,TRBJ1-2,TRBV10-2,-,CASSEWPSVPYGYTF,TGCGCCAGCAGTGAGTGGCCGTCCGTACCCTATGGCTACACCTTC
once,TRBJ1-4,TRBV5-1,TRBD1,CASSPYPTGQASGYEKLFF,TGCGCCAGCAGCCCCTACCCTACGGGACAGGCGTCCGGCTATGAAAAACTGTTTTTT